What follows are 17 T cell receptor beta chains derived from one specimen sequenced in a study of OX40 agonist ivuxolimab in advanced cancers. Sequencing used immunoSEQ multiplex PCR; TCRdb keeps in-frame clones, though not all of them. The table records 100,000 to 150,000 clones, about 90% of them present only once. Specimen: CD4+ or CD8+ T cells sorted from blood, collected in a trial of the OX40 agonist ivuxolimab. Receptor source: an adult with an advanced solid tumor such as melanoma, head and neck, liver or kidney cancer.

The J gene is TRBJ2-2, the V gene TRBV7-3; the D is unclear. The CDR3 runs to 13 residues. CDR1 and CDR2 (germline): SGHTA, FQGTGA. V was cut by 5 bases and J by 6 bases, with 10 bases left in between. CDR3 protein: CASSLALPGELFF. The CDR3 DNA is TGTGCCAGCAGCCTCGCCCTTCCCGGGGAGCTGTTTTTT.

The V and J genes are TRBV10-3 and TRBJ1-5; perhaps TRBD1 as D (5 bases). V shed 0 bases and J shed 2 bases, with 11 bases lying between them. The V gene's germline CDR1 is ENHRY and CDR2 SYGVKD. The CDR3 is made up of 16 amino acids. The CDR3: CAISESGDLGNQPQHF. The CDR3 DNA reads as TGTGCCATCAGTGAGTCGGGGGATTTGGGCAATCAGCCCCAGCATTTT.

The gene calls are TRBV28 and TRBJ1-1; D remains unclear. The V end was cut by 6 bases, the J end by 4 bases, with 12 bases between. CDR1 MDHEN and CDR2 SYDVKM come from the germline V gene. The CDR3 is made up of 13 amino acids. The CDR3: CASRSYRGTEAFF. DNA of the CDR3: TGTGCCAGCAGATCGTATCGGGGCACTGAAGCTTTCTTT.

The V and J genes are TRBV5-4 and TRBJ1-1, with 10 bases aligning to TRBD1. The CDR3 has 16 amino acids. J gave up 2 bases and V 3 bases, and 7 bases lay outside the gene matches. Germline V CDR1 and CDR2: SGHNT, YYREEE (reference sequence). CDR3 bases: TGTGCCAGCAGCTATCGGGACAGGGGCCTTAACACTGAAGCTTTCTTT. Translating it yields CASSYRDRGLNTEAFF.

This chain links TRBV6-5 with TRBJ2-5; TRBD1 matches 8 bases. This CDR3 spans 13 amino acids. Germline CDR1 is MNHEY and CDR2 is SVGAGI. The ends lost 2 bases at V and 7 bases at J; junction bases unmatched: 3. CDR3 nucleotides: TGTGCCAGCAGTTACGGACAGGGATGGACCCAGTACTTC. Its protein product is CASSYGQGWTQYF.

The chain employs TRBV18 and TRBJ2-3, with 7 bases lining up with TRBD2. J lost 3 bases, V lost 1 base, and 7 bases had no gene match. Germline CDR1 and CDR2: KGHSH and LQKENI. The CDR3 covers 16 residues. CDR3 in amino acids: CASSPQTGGGTDTQYF. In DNA form, the CDR3 reads TGTGCCAGCTCACCACAGACGGGAGGAGGTACAGATACGCAGTATTTT.

The V and J genes are TRBV6-5 and TRBJ2-7, with 10 bases fitting TRBD2. Germline CDR1 and CDR2: MNHEY and SVGAGI. V gave up 5 bases and J gave up 2 bases; unmatched junction bases: 6. The CDR3 is made up of 15 amino acids. CDR3 DNA: TGTGCCAGCAGTGCCCGGACTAGCGGCCCCTACGAGCAGTACTTC. Amino acids: CASSARTSGPYEQYF.

The rearrangement links TRBV2 to TRBJ2-2; 8 nucleotides line up with TRBD1. The CDR3 loop spans 16 amino acids. The trim removed 5 bases at V and 0 bases at J, leaving 5 bases unmatched. Germline-derived CDR1 and CDR2 are SNHLY and FYNNEI. The CDR3 DNA reads TGTGCCAGCAGTACTCAGGGGGCGGCGAACACCGGGGAGCTGTTTTTT. Residues: CASSTQGAANTGELFF.

This clone appeared once. The chain combines TRBV4-1 with TRBJ2-7; TRBD2 is a possible D gene (5 bases). CDR3 length: 15 residues. Deletions cut 0 bases from V and 5 bases from J, with 14 bases between. Germline lookup yields CDR1 MGHRA and CDR2 YSYEKL. The CDR3 loop is CASSQDTGSRNEQYF. In DNA, the CDR3 is TGCGCCAGCAGCCAAGATACGGGGTCTAGGAACGAGCAGTACTTC.

The chain carries TRBV19 and TRBJ1-5; D gene uncertain. The CDR3 is made up of 13 amino acids. Trimming took off 7 bases at V and 0 bases at J, with 7 bases between the two ends. From germline, CDR1 is LNHDA and CDR2 SQIVND (reference sequence). CDR3 region: CASKEYSNQPQHF. CDR3 bases: TGTGCCAGTAAGGAGTATAGCAATCAGCCCCAGCATTTT.

The chain recombines TRBV4-2 with TRBJ1-5; D is possibly TRBD1 (5 bases). Germline CDR1 reads LGHNA; CDR2 reads YNFKEQ. The V gene lost 0 bases and the J gene lost 4 bases, with 10 bases spanning the gap. This CDR3 is 15 amino acids long. The CDR3 reads CASSQDVGLNQPQHF. CDR3 DNA: TGTGCCAGCAGCCAAGACGTGGGGCTTAATCAGCCCCAGCATTTT.

The chain uses TRBV28 and TRBJ2-1, with D possibly being TRBD2 (6 bases). The CDR3 runs 15 residues. Germline CDR1 reads MDHEN; CDR2 reads SYDVKM. The V gene lost 5 bases and the J gene lost 5 bases, with 16 bases spanning the gap. CDR3 sequence reads: CASSGRPPVHNEQFF. Written as DNA, the CDR3 is TGTGCCAGCAGTGGGAGGCCACCAGTCCACAATGAGCAGTTCTTC.

The chain links TRBV9 to TRBJ2-1; D not certain. With 0 bases removed from V and 5 bases from J, the gap between germline ends came to 6 bases. The CDR3 extends over 13 amino acids. From germline, CDR1 is SGDLS and CDR2 YYNGEE. The CDR3 sequence: CASSVGYHNEQFF. As DNA, the CDR3 is TGTGCCAGCAGCGTAGGCTACCACAATGAGCAGTTCTTC.

This clone came up once. This rearrangement joins TRBV7-3 to TRBJ2-6, with 9 nucleotides matching TRBD1. The CDR3 sequence is 16 residues long. The V gene end was trimmed by 5 bases and the J gene end by 2 bases; junction bases not matched to a gene: 4. From germline, CDR1 is SGHTA and CDR2 FQGTGA. The CDR3 loop reads CASSPRQGAGANVLTF. The CDR3 nucleotides read TGTGCCAGCAGCCCCAGACAGGGGGCTGGGGCCAACGTCCTGACTTTC. Full variable domain (missing parts from reference TRBV7-3 and TRBJ2-6): GAGVSQTPSNKVTEKGKYVELRCDPISGHTALYWYRQSLGQGPEFLIYFQGTGAADDSGLPNDRFFAVRPEGSVSTLKIQRTERGDSAVYLCASSPRQGAGANVLTFGAGSRLTVL.

The chain uses TRBV7-2 and TRBJ2-1; unclear D gene. V was cut by 3 bases and J by 0 bases, with 12 bases left in between. The CDR3 runs to 16 residues. Germline loops: CDR1 SGHTA, CDR2 FQGNSA. Here the CDR3 DNA reads TGTGCCAGCAGCTTGAGAGACTCTAGCTCCTACAATGAGCAGTTCTTC. It codes for CASSLRDSSSYNEQFF. Combining the CDR3 with reference TRBV7-2 and TRBJ2-1 gives the whole variable domain GAGVSQSPSNKVTEKGKDVELRCDPISGHTALYWYRQSLGQGLEFLIYFQGNSAPDKSGLPSDRFSAERTGGSVSTLTIQRTQQEDSAVYLCASSLRDSSSYNEQFFGPGTRLTVL.

This chain joins TRBV6-5 and TRBJ1-3, with 9 bases matching TRBD1. Trimming cost V 2 bases and J 7 bases; bases outside gene matches: 3. CDR3 size: 14 residues. Germline assignment: CDR1 MNHEY and CDR2 SVGAGI. CDR3 nucleotide sequence: TGTGCCAGCAGTTACGAAGGACAGGGGAACACCATATATTTT. Encoded protein: CASSYEGQGNTIYF.

The count of this clone is one. The chain links TRBV5-1 to TRBJ2-1, with a weak D call TRBD1 (5 bases). V gave up 2 bases and J gave up 3 bases, with 18 bases separating them. CDR3 size: 17 residues. CDR1 and CDR2 from the germline V gene are SGHRS and YFSETQ. This chain's CDR3 is CASSFPPGGQGYNEQFF. In DNA form, the CDR3 reads TGCGCCAGCAGCTTCCCCCCCGGTGGTCAGGGCTACAATGAGCAGTTCTTC.